This entry describes one TCR beta chain. Antigen unknown. As the method of synthesis, 5'RACE template switching with UMIs yielded TCR beta cDNA. TCRdb reprocessed the 5' RACE reads and reports one entry per CDR3 protein, with no DNA. This sample's table reports roughly 180,000 distinct CDR3 sequences. The data derive from a study of T cells expressing NK-cell markers. Study as a whole: The TCR beta repertoires were obtained from sorted CD3+CD56+NKG2C+, CD3+CD56+NKG2C- and CD3+CD56-NKG2C+ T cells. The study, taken as a whole, reports: Whether expanded NKG2C+ T cell clones were HCMV specific stayed uncertain. In roughly 6 donors, dominant CD3+CD56+NKG2C+ clones formed about 1.0-7.0% of CD8+ cells.

The CDR3 contains 15 residues. CDR1 SGHTA and CDR2 FQGTGA come from the germline V gene. This chain connects TRBV7-3 to TRBJ2-2; TCRdb's assignment of TRBD2 cannot be checked, as there is no DNA. The specimen was blood T cells: a sorted CD56 or NKG2C T cell subset, CD4+ or CD8+ T cells, or bulk PBMC T cells (not recorded which). The TCR was taken from a woman aged 18 to 75 in good health. The CDR3 sequence is CASSLAGGPSGELFF.